Each of the 10 T cell receptor beta chains below was sequenced from the same sample in a study of T cells in Graves' hyperthyroidism and ophthalmopathy. Amplified TCR beta CDR3 regions came from RNA transcripts. First-round RT-PCR with HTBI primers amplified the TCR CDR3 region. A single record per CDR3 protein comes from TCRdb applying MiXCR to the multiplex PCR reads. The data show 380,000 or so distinct CDR3 sequences, 11% to 15% seen once. The sequencing sample was made of blood. These receptors came from a woman aged 30 to 39 with Graves' hyperthyroidism.

This clonotype has a count of ten or more. V and J are TRBV12-5 and TRBJ1-3; D remains unclear. V dropped 1 base and J dropped 0 bases, with 13 bases sitting between them. The CDR3 covers 17 residues. Per germline, CDR1 LGHNT and CDR2 FRNRAP. The CDR3 sequence: CASGLARQLSSGNTIYF. DNA for the CDR3: TGTGCTAGTGGTTTGGCCCGTCAACTGAGCTCTGGAAACACCATATATTTT.

This clonotype has ten or more counts. The chain combines TRBV28 with TRBJ1-2; D remains unclear. This CDR3 spans 16 amino acids. Germline assignment: CDR1 MDHEN and CDR2 SYDVKM. V was shortened by 3 bases and J by 4 bases, with 18 bases between the two germline ends. The DNA for the CDR3 is TGTGCCAGCAGTTTTATAGGGTCGGCTTTAAGCTATGGCTACACCTTC. Amino acids: CASSFIGSALSYGYTF.

The gene calls are TRBV7-2 and TRBJ1-6; possible D gene TRBD1, 6 bases. Trimming cost V 7 bases and J 8 bases, with 21 bases left between them. This CDR3 has 16 residues. CDR1 and CDR2 from the germline V gene are SGHTA and FQGNSA. This chain's CDR3 is CASTQQGTGVYSPLHF. The CDR3 region has the DNA TGTGCCAGCACCCAACAGGGTACGGGTGTGTATTCACCCCTCCACTTT. Combining the CDR3 with reference TRBV7-2 and TRBJ1-6 gives the whole variable domain GAGVSQSPSNKVTEKGKDVELRCDPISGHTALYWYRQSLGQGLEFLIYFQGNSAPDKSGLPSDRFSAERTGGSVSTLTIQRTQQEDSAVYLCASTQQGTGVYSPLHFGNGTRLTVT.

This clonotype was counted ten times or more. DNA of the CDR3: TGTGCCAGCCGGCTAGACACTGAAGCTTTCTTT. Its translation: CASRLDTEAFF. J is TRBJ1-1 and V is TRBV11-2; D not certain. CDR3 length equals 11 residues. Trimming took off 8 bases at V and 3 bases at J, with 7 bases between the two ends. CDR1 and CDR2 from the germline V gene are SGHAT and FQNNGV.

Note on this clonotype: It is likely a read error, because the conserved phenylalanine at the end of the CDR3 is missing. The V and J genes are TRBV7-9 and TRBJ2-2; TRBD1 is a possible D gene (6 bases). Between the trimmed V and J ends, which lost 10 bases and 5 bases, there was a span of 8 bases. This CDR3 comprises 11 residues. Germline V gives CDR1 SEHNR, CDR2 FQNEAQ (reference sequence). The CDR3 here is CANRDTGELFL. The CDR3 DNA is TGTGCCAACAGGGATACCGGGGAGCTGTTTCTT.

The V call is TRBV7-9, the J call TRBJ2-7; no reliable D call. The CDR3 contains 14 residues. The ends were cut back, 6 bases at V and 6 bases at J, with 18 bases in the middle. CDR1 SEHNR and CDR2 FQNEAQ come from the germline V gene (reference sequence). The CDR3 region has the DNA TGTGCCAGCAGATTAACCGGGCCGCAGGCCGAGCAGTACTTC. This codes for CASRLTGPQAEQYF.

This clonotype was picked up many times. The V gene is TRBV10-3, the J gene TRBJ2-1; tentative D call: TRBD2 (7 bases). Per the germline V gene, CDR1 is ENHRY and CDR2 is SYGVKD. The CDR3 is made up of 14 amino acids. With 10 bases removed from V and 6 bases from J, the gap between germline ends came to 19 bases. CDR3 nucleotides: TGTGCCACCCTAGGGGGGGGAGAGACCAATGAGCAGTTCTTC. Its translation: CATLGGGETNEQFF.

The chain links TRBV20-1 to TRBJ2-7; TRBD1 might be the D (5 bases). V was clipped by 6 bases and J by 0 bases, with 18 bases between them. In germline, CDR1 is DFQATT, CDR2 SNEGSKA (reference sequence). This CDR3 has 15 residues. The CDR3 sequence is CSASRASTSSYEQYF. DNA for the CDR3: TGCAGTGCCAGCAGGGCGTCGACGAGCTCCTACGAGCAGTACTTC.

This chain uses TRBV6-5 with TRBJ2-3; D is uncertain. Germline V lookup: CDR1 MNHEY, CDR2 SVGAGI. V was cut by 2 bases and J by 6 bases, with 9 bases left in between. The CDR3 totals 13 residues. The CDR3 region has the DNA TGTGCCAGCAGTTACGACTCGGCGGATACGCAGTATTTT. Its protein product is CASSYDSADTQYF.

This clonotype was picked up many times. The chain joins TRBV12-3 or TRBV12-4 to TRBJ1-1; perhaps TRBD1 as D (5 bases). The CDR3 totals 14 residues. The V end was cut by 4 bases, the J end by 3 bases, with 12 bases between. The CDR3 loop reads CASSWWGGDTEAFF. The DNA for the CDR3 is TGTGCCAGCAGTTGGTGGGGGGGGGACACTGAAGCTTTCTTT.